This TCR beta chain was recovered during a study of neurological immune-mediated disorders. The CDR3 is 14 residues long. The V segment lost 2 bases and the J segment 2 bases; nucleotides outside the gene matches: 4. Looked up from germline, CDR1 is SGHRS and CDR2 is YFSETQ. This clonotype has ten or more counts. A single run covered 15-18 subjects with over 180 million TCR-beta sequences. TCRdb reanalysed the 5' RACE reads using MiXCR and keeps one entry per CDR3 protein. The sample has more than 30,000 distinct CDR3 sequences; about an eighth are singletons. Time point of the sample: technical triplicate 2. Sorted libraries came from roughly 1 million CD4+ or CD8+ T cells.

Source material: CD4+ T cells from blood. This sequence originates from a female donor with HTLV-1-associated myelopathy (HAM/TSP). J is TRBJ2-7 and V is TRBV5-1; 7 bases are a match to TRBD1. In DNA form, the CDR3 reads TGCGCCAGCAGCTTCTCACAGGGGCCCTACGAGCAGTACTTC. It translates to CASSFSQGPYEQYF.